What follows are 10 T cell receptor beta chains derived from one specimen sequenced in a study of blood T cell repertoires in COVID-19. Clones were sequenced by immunoSEQ multiplex PCR, and TCRdb holds only the in-frame ones, with some missing. The table has roughly 230,000 clones, approximately 82% seen once; the top ten hold more than 6.5%. Sequencing was carried out using peripheral blood. The receptors were sampled from a man aged 35 to 55 with active or convalescent COVID-19.

The J gene is TRBJ1-2, the V gene TRBV6-5, with TRBD1 matching 7 bases. V was clipped by 2 bases and J by 7 bases; unmatched bases: 10. The length of the CDR3 is 15 residues. Germline values: CDR1 MNHEY, CDR2 SVGAGI. CDR3: CASSYEKRGLRGYTF. CDR3 DNA: TGTGCCAGCAGTTACGAGAAAAGGGGGCTTCGTGGCTACACCTTC.

The chain has TRBV25-1 and TRBJ2-2; D gene uncertain. The CDR3 loop spans 17 amino acids. The germline CDR1 and CDR2 sequences are MGHDK and SYGVNS. Trimming left V 4 bases short and J 2 bases short, with 17 bases between. CDR3 DNA sequence: TGTGCCAGCAGTGCCCTTCGTGGAGACTCTAACACCGGGGAGCTGTTTTTT. Its translation: CASSALRGDSNTGELFF.

This clone was recorded many times. The gene calls are TRBV18 and TRBJ2-7; the match to TRBD2 covers 14 bases. Germline lookup yields CDR1 KGHSH and CDR2 LQKENI. The CDR3 is 15 amino acids. After removal of 5 bases from V and 3 bases from J, the junction contained 3 bases not matched to a gene. The CDR3 DNA is TGTGCCAGCTCAACCGGGACTAGCGGGAGCTACGAGCAGTACTTC. Encoded protein: CASSTGTSGSYEQYF.

V gene TRBV30 combines with J gene TRBJ2-3; 9 positions agree with TRBD2. CDR3 length: 14 residues. V shed 8 bases, J shed 0 bases, and the junction held 6 bases outside the gene matches. Germline V gene lookup returns CDR1 GTSNPN and CDR2 SVGIG (reference sequence). Here the CDR3 reads CAGKRGDSTDTQYF. In DNA form, the CDR3 reads TGTGCCGGAAAGCGGGGGGATAGCACAGATACGCAGTATTTT.

This clone turned up a few times. The chain has TRBV27 and TRBJ1-2, with a weak D call TRBD1 (5 bases). The CDR3 is made up of 17 amino acids. Trimming cost V 5 bases and J 8 bases, with 27 bases left between them. Germline-derived CDR1 and CDR2 are MNHEY and SMNVEV (reference sequence). In DNA, the CDR3 is TGTGCCAGCAGTCAACTACCGGACATCTCCTGGGCGGAGGGCTACACCTTC. It encodes CASSQLPDISWAEGYTF.

The chain has TRBV7-3 and TRBJ1-6; TRBD1 aligns across 8 bases. The V segment lost 5 bases and the J segment 7 bases; nucleotides outside the gene matches: 4. The CDR3 covers 14 residues. Germline CDR1 SGHTA, CDR2 FQGTGA. This CDR3 reads CASSIQGGNSPLHF. The CDR3 region has the DNA TGTGCCAGCAGCATACAGGGGGGGAATTCACCCCTCCACTTT.

V usage is TRBV11-2 and J usage is TRBJ2-5, with a possible D match to TRBD2 (6 bases). Germline V gives CDR1 SGHAT, CDR2 FQNNGV. There are 16 residues in the CDR3. V gave up 5 bases and J gave up 0 bases, with 16 bases separating them. The CDR3 loop is CASSPRAGLYQETQYF. The DNA of the CDR3 is TGTGCCAGCAGCCCCAGGGCGGGGTTGTACCAAGAGACCCAGTACTTC.

The rearrangement uses TRBV7-9 and TRBJ2-7, with TRBD2 matching 7 bases. Unmatched junction bases numbered 8, after V lost 5 bases and J lost 4 bases. CDR3 length equals 14 residues. Per germline, CDR1 SEHNR and CDR2 FQNEAQ (reference sequence). CDR3 amino acids: CASSREAGNYEQYF. For the CDR3, the DNA is TGTGCCAGCAGCAGAGAAGCGGGGAATTACGAGCAGTACTTC.

CDR3 DNA: TGCGCCAGCAGCCCCATTCGGGGGAAGAAGAACTATGGCTACACCTTC. This codes for CASSPIRGKKNYGYTF. This sequence joins TRBV4-1 and TRBJ1-2; D perhaps matches TRBD1 (5 bases). Germline V gene lookup returns CDR1 MGHRA and CDR2 YSYEKL. Trimming shortened V by 4 bases and J by 2 bases, and 17 bases separated the two germline ends. This CDR3 comprises 16 residues.

The V call is TRBV7-2, the J call TRBJ1-5; TRBD1 is a possible D gene (6 bases). Germline lookup yields CDR1 SGHTA and CDR2 FQGNSA. This CDR3 is 13 amino acids long. DNA of the CDR3: TGTGCGAGCCAGGGGATTAGCAATCAGCCCCAGCATTTT. It codes for CASQGISNQPQHF. The variable domain in full, completed from reference TRBV7-2 and TRBJ1-5, reads GAGVSQSPSNKVTEKGKDVELRCDPISGHTALYWYRQSLGQGLEFLIYFQGNSAPDKSGLPSDRFSAERTGGSVSTLTIQRTQQEDSAVYLCASQGISNQPQHFGDGTRLSIL.